The 16 T cell receptor beta chains given below trace back to one sample, sequenced in a study of cytomegalovirus exposure and HLA in healthy donors. PCR involved 60 Vbeta and 13 Jbeta primers. Here immunoSEQ multiplex PCR was the method, and the copy in TCRdb shows in-frame clones only, minus some. The sample holds some 90,000 clones, roughly 78% seen once. Specimen: PBMCs. Receptor source: a male donor in good health and CMV-seropositive.

The chain couples TRBV5-6 to TRBJ2-3; TRBD2 agrees at 8 bases. Trimming at V came to 3 bases and at J to 4 bases, leaving 7 bases not matched to a gene. This CDR3 has 15 residues. CDR1 is SGHDT and CDR2 is YYEEEE in the germline V gene. CDR3 region: CASSSTSVGADTQYF. CDR3 sequence (DNA): TGTGCCAGCAGCTCGACTAGCGTGGGTGCAGATACGCAGTATTTT.

The chain recombines TRBV4-1 with TRBJ2-7; perhaps TRBD2 as D (5 bases). The V end lost 4 bases, the J end lost 2 bases, and 18 bases lay between the germline ends. Germline CDR1 is MGHRA and CDR2 is YSYEKL. The CDR3 extends over 16 amino acids. The CDR3 DNA is TGCGCCAGCAGCCCAGCAGCGTGGACTCTGGCCTACGAGCAGTACTTC. This gives the protein CASSPAAWTLAYEQYF.

This chain connects TRBV7-6 to TRBJ2-3; 8 bases fit TRBD1. The CDR3 sequence is 18 residues long. Germline loops: CDR1 SGHVS, CDR2 FNYEAQ. V lost 3 bases to trimming and J lost 2 bases; unmatched junction nucleotides: 13. This CDR3 reads CASSFEETGEIFTDTQYF. The CDR3 region has the DNA TGTGCCAGCAGCTTTGAGGAGACAGGGGAGATTTTCACAGATACGCAGTATTTT.

The chain recombines TRBV27 with TRBJ1-1, with 8 bases aligning to TRBD1. The CDR3 is 16 amino acids. Germline CDR1 is MNHEY and CDR2 is SMNVEV (reference sequence). V was pared by 1 base and J by 5 bases, with 9 bases of the junction left unmatched. The CDR3 nucleotides are TGTGCCAGCAGTTTATACGGGCCCCGGACAGGGACTGAAGCTTTCTTT. Translating it yields CASSLYGPRTGTEAFF.

This chain connects TRBV6-5 to TRBJ2-3, with TRBD2 as a possible D gene (6 bases). From germline, CDR1 is MNHEY and CDR2 SVGAGI. The CDR3 spans 16 residues. Trimming removed 2 bases at V and 0 bases at J, with 12 bases between. The CDR3 sequence: CASSYLTSPSTDTQYF. CDR3 nucleotide sequence: TGTGCCAGCAGTTACCTCACTAGCCCAAGCACAGATACGCAGTATTTT.

This clone was counted between two and nine times. The chain combines TRBV7-7 with TRBJ2-2; D gene uncertain. Trimming left V 2 bases short and J 1 base short, with 5 bases between. The germline CDR1 and CDR2 sequences are SSHAT and FNYEAQ (reference sequence). The CDR3 spans 14 residues. CDR3 bases: TGTGCCAGCAGCTTAACTGTGAACACCGGGGAGCTGTTTTTT. It encodes CASSLTVNTGELFF. Based on the CDR3 plus reference TRBV7-7 and TRBJ2-2, the full variable domain is GAGVSQSPRYKVTKRGQDVTLRCDPISSHATLYWYQQALGQGPEFLTYFNYEAQPDKSGLPSDRFSAERPEGSISTLTIQRTEQRDSAMYRCASSLTVNTGELFFGEGSRLTVL.

This sequence joins TRBV2 and TRBJ1-1; D remains unclear. V shed 6 bases and J shed 0 bases, with 8 bases lying between them. The germline CDR1 and CDR2 sequences are SNHLY and FYNNEI. This CDR3 contains 13 residues. The CDR3 DNA follows: TGTGCCAGCAGCCCGGCGGTGAACACTGAAGCTTTCTTT. The encoded protein is CASSPAVNTEAFF. Based on the CDR3 plus reference TRBV2 and TRBJ1-1, the full variable domain is EPEVTQTPSHQVTQMGQEVILRCVPISNHLYFYWYRQILGQKVEFLVSFYNNEISEKSEIFDDQFSVERPDGSNFTLKIRSTKLEDSAMYFCASSPAVNTEAFFGQGTRLTVV.

The chain combines TRBV19 with TRBJ2-1, with D tentatively TRBD2 (6 bases). Trimming stripped 5 bases from V and 7 bases from J, with 21 bases between. The germline CDR1 and CDR2 sequences are LNHDA and SQIVND (reference sequence). CDR3 size: 16 residues. The CDR3 spells CASSADRLVLANEQFF. The CDR3, as DNA: TGTGCCAGTAGTGCCGATCGACTAGTTTTGGCAAATGAGCAGTTCTTC.

This clone was found once. The chain is built from TRBV5-4 and TRBJ2-7; 8 bases are a match to TRBD1. Trimming at V came to 2 bases and at J to 3 bases, leaving 10 bases not matched to a gene. The germline V gene encodes CDR1 SGHNT and CDR2 YYREEE (reference sequence). The CDR3 runs to 16 residues. DNA of the CDR3: TGTGCCAGCAGCTTCTCAGGGGGCCAGACCCTCTACGAGCAGTACTTC. Translating it yields CASSFSGGQTLYEQYF.

The chain carries TRBV28 and TRBJ2-2; D perhaps matches TRBD2 (7 bases). The CDR3 loop spans 15 amino acids. From germline, CDR1 is MDHEN and CDR2 SYDVKM. Between the trimmed V and J ends, which lost 5 bases and 8 bases, there was a span of 18 bases. CDR3 sequence: CASSPRAGATGELFF. CDR3 nucleotides: TGTGCCAGCAGTCCCCGGGCGGGGGCAACGGGGGAGCTGTTTTTT.

V and J are TRBV6-1 and TRBJ2-1, with TRBD1 matching over 7 bases. The CDR3 has 14 amino acids. V gave up 6 bases and J gave up 2 bases; unmatched junction bases: 4. CDR1 and CDR2 from the germline V gene are MNHNS and SASEGT. The CDR3 region is CASSERGPYNEQFF. CDR3 coding DNA: TGTGCCAGCAGCGAAAGGGGGCCCTACAATGAGCAGTTCTTC.

This chain links TRBV28 with TRBJ2-7; 7 bases are a match to TRBD2. Trimming at V came to 5 bases and at J to 1 base, leaving 8 bases not matched to a gene. The CDR3 spans 15 residues. CDR1 is MDHEN, CDR2 SYDVKM, per germline. As DNA, the CDR3 is TGTGCCAGCAGTCCCCCCGGGACTATTTCCTACGAGCAGTACTTC. Its protein product is CASSPPGTISYEQYF.

In nucleotides, the CDR3 is TGTGCCAGCAGTGACTCAGGGACAGGGGGGGATACGCAGTATTTT. Protein product: CASSDSGTGGDTQYF. The V and J genes are TRBV6-4 and TRBJ2-3, with 11 bases that match TRBD1. Germline assignment: CDR1 MRHNA and CDR2 SNTAGT. V lost 0 bases, J lost 6 bases, and 2 bases stayed unmatched. The CDR3 has 15 amino acids.

J is TRBJ2-3 and V is TRBV7-6; D perhaps matches TRBD2 (6 bases). The ends were cut back, 5 bases at V and 0 bases at J, with 12 bases in the middle. CDR1 SGHVS and CDR2 FNYEAQ come from the germline V gene. The CDR3 extends over 15 amino acids. CDR3 DNA sequence: TGTGCCAGCAGCGTCGGGACTTCTAGCACAGATACGCAGTATTTT. It codes for CASSVGTSSTDTQYF.

The J gene is TRBJ2-5, the V gene TRBV6-1; D remains unclear. This CDR3 is 12 amino acids long. Germline CDR1 and CDR2: MNHNS and SASEGT. V lost 1 base and J lost 3, with 3 bases in between. CDR3 DNA: TGTGCCAGCAGTGAAGTAAAAGAGACCCAGTACTTC. Translating gives CASSEVKETQYF.

The CDR3 bases are TGTGCCAGTAGTATCGGACTAGGGAGCAATCAGCCCCAGCATTTT. This translates into CASSIGLGSNQPQHF. The rearrangement links TRBV19 to TRBJ1-5; no reliable D call. In germline, CDR1 is LNHDA, CDR2 SQIVND (reference sequence). The CDR3 consists of 15 residues. V shed 3 bases and J shed 1 base, with 10 bases lying between them.